Only a few counts were recorded for the clone carrying this T cell receptor beta chain. Documented time point: newly diagnosed GD, antithyroid drugs for less than 3 months. Extracted RNA from PBMCs served as the source of the TCR library. iRepertoire HTBI primers and Arm-PCR of CDR3 regions built TCR beta libraries. One entry per CDR3 protein, called by TCRdb with MiXCR from the multiplex PCR reads. The top ten clones hold approximately 12% of a sample with about 500,000 distinct CDR3 sequences, 15% to 20% of them seen once. The entry originates in a study of regulatory T cells in long-lasting Graves disease. Turning to the study itself: Under 3 months of antithyroid drugs had been taken by newly diagnosed Graves' patients.

The sample was also linked to a second study, of T cells in Graves' hyperthyroidism and ophthalmopathy. From that paper: Disease duration under 2 months; hyperthyroidism patients were aged 18 to 65. The HTBI primer set drove a first-round RT-PCR of the TCR CDR3.

The clonotype comes from a man aged 35 to 55 with Graves disease. The input for sequencing was peripheral blood mononuclear cells (PBMCs), taken at new diagnosis, from a patient treated with antithyroid drugs.

CDR3 sequence: CSAKRASGYYNEQFF. The CDR3 coding sequence is TGCAGTGCCAAGCGCGCCAGCGGTTACTACAATGAGCAGTTCTTC. V gene TRBV20-1 combines with J gene TRBJ2-1; tentative D call: TRBD2 (5 bases). The V gene lost 6 bases and the J gene lost 3 bases, with 18 bases spanning the gap. Germline CDR1 is DFQATT and CDR2 is SNEGSKA (reference sequence). The CDR3 has 15 residues.